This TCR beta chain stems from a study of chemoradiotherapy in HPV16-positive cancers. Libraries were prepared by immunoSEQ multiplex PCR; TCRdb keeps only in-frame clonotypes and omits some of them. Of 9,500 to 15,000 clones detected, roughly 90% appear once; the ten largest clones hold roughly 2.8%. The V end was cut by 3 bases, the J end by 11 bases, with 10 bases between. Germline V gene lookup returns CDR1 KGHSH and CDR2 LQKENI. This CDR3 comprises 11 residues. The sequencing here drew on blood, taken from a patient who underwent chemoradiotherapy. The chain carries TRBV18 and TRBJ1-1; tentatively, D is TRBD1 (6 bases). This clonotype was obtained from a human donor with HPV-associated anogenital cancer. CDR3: CASSPEQGAFF. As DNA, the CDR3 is TGTGCCAGCTCACCTGAACAGGGTGCTTTCTTT. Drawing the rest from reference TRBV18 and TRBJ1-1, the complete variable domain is NAGVMQNPRHLVRRRGQEARLRCSPMKGHSHVYWYRQLPEEGLKFMVYLQKENIIDESGMPKERFSAEFPKEGPSILRIQQVVRGDSAAYFCASSPEQGAFFGQGTRLTVV.